The source of this T cell receptor beta chain is a study of blood T cell repertoires in COVID-19. Repertoires were generated with immunoSEQ multiplex PCR, while TCRdb's copy carries only in-frame clones and drops some. The sample contains a few hundred thousand clones, roughly nine tenths of which appear only once. Input material: peripheral blood. The receptor comes from a woman aged 35 to 49 who had recovered from COVID-19.

For the CDR3, the DNA is TGTGCCAGCAGTTCGAGGGATCCTGAAGCTTTCTTT. Its protein product is CASSSRDPEAFF. The chain carries TRBV27 and TRBJ1-1, with D unresolved. The CDR3 is made up of 12 amino acids. The V end lost 4 bases, the J end lost 6 bases, and 9 bases lay between the germline ends. Germline V lookup: CDR1 MNHEY, CDR2 SMNVEV (reference sequence).